This T cell receptor (beta chain) is drawn from a study of T cell changes during pregnancy in multiple sclerosis. The germline CDR1 and CDR2 sequences are SEHNR and FQNEAQ (reference sequence). V lost 5 bases and J lost 8, with 18 bases in between. The CDR3 sequence is 14 residues long. Using immunoSEQ multiplex PCR, the repertoire was profiled, and TCRdb retains in-frame clones only, with some absent. The profile shows roughly 43,000 clones, around 93% of them singletons. The sequence was obtained from a female donor with multiple sclerosis, enrolled in a pregnancy study. The specimen was CD4+ T cells from peripheral blood mononuclear cells, collected in the third trimester of pregnancy. The chain has TRBV7-9 and TRBJ1-2, with no clear D. The CDR3 DNA is TGTGCCAGCAGCCTACTGGTTGGCGGTGGGGGCTACACCTTC. Its protein product is CASSLLVGGGGYTF.